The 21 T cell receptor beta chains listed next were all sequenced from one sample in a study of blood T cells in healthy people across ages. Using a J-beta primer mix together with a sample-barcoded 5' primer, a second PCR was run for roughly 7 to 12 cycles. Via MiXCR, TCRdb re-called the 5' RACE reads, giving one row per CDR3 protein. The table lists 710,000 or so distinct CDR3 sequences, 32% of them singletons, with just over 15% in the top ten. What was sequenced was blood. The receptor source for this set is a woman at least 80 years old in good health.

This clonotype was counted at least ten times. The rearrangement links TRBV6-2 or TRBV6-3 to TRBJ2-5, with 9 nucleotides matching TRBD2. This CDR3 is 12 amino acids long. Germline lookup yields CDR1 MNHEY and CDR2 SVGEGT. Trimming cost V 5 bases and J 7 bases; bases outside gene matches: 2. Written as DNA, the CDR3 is TGTGCCAGCAGTGGGACTAGCTGGACCCAGTACTTC. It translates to CASSGTSWTQYF.

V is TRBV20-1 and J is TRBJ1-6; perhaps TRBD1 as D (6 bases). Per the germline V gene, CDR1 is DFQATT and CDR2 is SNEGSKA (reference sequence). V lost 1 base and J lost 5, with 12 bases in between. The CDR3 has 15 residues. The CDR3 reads CSARASGADNSPLHF. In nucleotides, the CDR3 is TGCAGTGCTAGAGCCTCGGGGGCGGATAATTCACCCCTCCACTTT.

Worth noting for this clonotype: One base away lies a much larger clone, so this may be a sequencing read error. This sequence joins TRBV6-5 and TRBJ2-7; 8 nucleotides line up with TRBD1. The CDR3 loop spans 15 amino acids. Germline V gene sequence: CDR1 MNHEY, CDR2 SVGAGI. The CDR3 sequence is CVSRKTGALTYEQYF. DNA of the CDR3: TGTGTCAGCAGAAAGACAGGGGCCCTTACATACGAGCAGTACTTC.

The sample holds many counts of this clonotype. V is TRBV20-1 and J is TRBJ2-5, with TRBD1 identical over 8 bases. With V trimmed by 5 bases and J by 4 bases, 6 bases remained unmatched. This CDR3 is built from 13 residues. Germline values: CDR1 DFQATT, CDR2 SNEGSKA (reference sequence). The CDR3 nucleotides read TGCAGTGCTCTCGGAACAGGGGGAGAGACCCAGTACTTC. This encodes CSALGTGGETQYF.

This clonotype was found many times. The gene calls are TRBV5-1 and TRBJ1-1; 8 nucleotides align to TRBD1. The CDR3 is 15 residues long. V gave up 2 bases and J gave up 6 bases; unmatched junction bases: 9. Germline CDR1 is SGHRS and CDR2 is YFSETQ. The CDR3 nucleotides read TGCGCCAGCAGCTTAAAGACAGGGGAGAGGGCTGAAGCTTTCTTT. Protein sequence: CASSLKTGERAEAFF.

The DNA for the CDR3 is TGTGCTAGTGGTTTAGGACTAGCGGTCACAGATACGCAGTATTTT. Translated, it gives CASGLGLAVTDTQYF. The V and J genes are TRBV12-5 and TRBJ2-3; TRBD2 matches 10 bases. Germline-derived CDR1 and CDR2 are LGHNT and FRNRAP. The CDR3 is 15 residues long. V lost 3 bases, J lost 2 bases, and 2 bases stayed unmatched.

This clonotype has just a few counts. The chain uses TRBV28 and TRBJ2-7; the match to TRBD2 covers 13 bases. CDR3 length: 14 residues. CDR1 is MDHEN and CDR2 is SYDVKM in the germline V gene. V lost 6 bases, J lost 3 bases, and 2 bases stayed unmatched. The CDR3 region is CASRTSGGIYEQYF. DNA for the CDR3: TGTGCCAGCAGGACTAGCGGGGGGATCTACGAGCAGTACTTC.

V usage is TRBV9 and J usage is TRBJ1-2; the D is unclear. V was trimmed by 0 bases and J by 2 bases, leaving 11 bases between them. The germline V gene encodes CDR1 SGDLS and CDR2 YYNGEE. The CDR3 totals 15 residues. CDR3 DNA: TGTGCCAGCAGCGTAGACTCGACCCCGAACTATGGCTACACCTTC. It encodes CASSVDSTPNYGYTF.

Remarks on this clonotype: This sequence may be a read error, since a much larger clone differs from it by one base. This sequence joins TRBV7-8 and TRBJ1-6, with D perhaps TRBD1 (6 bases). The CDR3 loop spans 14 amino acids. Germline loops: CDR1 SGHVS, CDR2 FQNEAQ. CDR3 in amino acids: CASSGDAYNSPRHF. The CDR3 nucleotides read TGTGCCAGCTCAGGGGACGCCTATAATTCACCCCGCCACTTT.

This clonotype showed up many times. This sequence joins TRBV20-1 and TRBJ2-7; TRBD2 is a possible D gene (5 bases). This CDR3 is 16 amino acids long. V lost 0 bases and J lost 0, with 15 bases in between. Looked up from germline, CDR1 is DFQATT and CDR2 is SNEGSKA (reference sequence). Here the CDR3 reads CSARDARTPSSYEQYF. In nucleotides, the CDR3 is TGCAGTGCTAGAGATGCCCGGACTCCAAGCTCCTACGAGCAGTACTTC.

In nucleotides, the CDR3 is TGTGCCAGCAGCTTAGGGGGTTTTGGGAACACCATATATTTT. It codes for CASSLGGFGNTIYF. This chain joins TRBV7-2 and TRBJ1-3, with D unclear. This CDR3 region has 14 residues. CDR1 SGHTA and CDR2 FQGNSA come from the germline V gene. Trimming took off 1 base at V and 7 bases at J, with 11 bases between the two ends.

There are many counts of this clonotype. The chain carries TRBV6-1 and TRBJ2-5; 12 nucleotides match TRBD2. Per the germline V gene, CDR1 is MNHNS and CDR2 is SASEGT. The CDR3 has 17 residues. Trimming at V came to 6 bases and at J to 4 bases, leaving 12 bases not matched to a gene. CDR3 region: CASRATSGGPWGETQYF. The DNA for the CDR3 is TGTGCCAGCAGGGCGACTAGCGGGGGACCCTGGGGAGAGACCCAGTACTTC.

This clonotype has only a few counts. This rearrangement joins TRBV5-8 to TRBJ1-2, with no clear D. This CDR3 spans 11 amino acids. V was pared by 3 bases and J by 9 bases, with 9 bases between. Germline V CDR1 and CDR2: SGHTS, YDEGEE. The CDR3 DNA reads TGTGCCAGCAGCTCGGGTGGAAGCTACACCTTC. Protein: CASSSGGSYTF.

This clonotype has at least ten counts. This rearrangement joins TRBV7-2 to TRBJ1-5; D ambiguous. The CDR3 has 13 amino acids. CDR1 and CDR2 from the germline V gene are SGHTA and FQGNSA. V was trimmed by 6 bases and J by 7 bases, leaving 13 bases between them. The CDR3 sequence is CASSRVQSQPQHF. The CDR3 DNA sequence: TGTGCCAGCAGTCGGGTCCAATCCCAGCCCCAGCATTTT.

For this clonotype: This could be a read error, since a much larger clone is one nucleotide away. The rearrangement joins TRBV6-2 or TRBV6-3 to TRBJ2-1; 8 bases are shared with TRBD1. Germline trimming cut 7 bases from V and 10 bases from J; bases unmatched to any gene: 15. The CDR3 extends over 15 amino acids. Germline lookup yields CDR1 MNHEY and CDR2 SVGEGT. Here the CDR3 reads CASTPPGTGSYEQFF. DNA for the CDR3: TGTGCCAGCACCCCTCCCGGGACAGGCTCCTACGAGCAGTTCTTC.

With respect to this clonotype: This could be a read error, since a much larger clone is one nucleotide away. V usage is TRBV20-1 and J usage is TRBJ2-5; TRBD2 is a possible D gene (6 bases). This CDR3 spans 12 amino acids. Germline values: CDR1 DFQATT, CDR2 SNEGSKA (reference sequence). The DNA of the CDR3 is TGCAGGGCTAGCGAGGAGGAGCAGACCCAGTACTTC. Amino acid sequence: CRASEEEQTQYF.

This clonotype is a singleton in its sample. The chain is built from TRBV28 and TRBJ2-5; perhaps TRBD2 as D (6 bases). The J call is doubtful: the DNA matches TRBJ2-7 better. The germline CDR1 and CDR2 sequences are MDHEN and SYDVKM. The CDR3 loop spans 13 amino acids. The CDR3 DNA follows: TGTGCCACAGAAGGAGGGGCTCAAGACGAGCAGTACTTC. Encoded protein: CATEGGAQDEQYF.

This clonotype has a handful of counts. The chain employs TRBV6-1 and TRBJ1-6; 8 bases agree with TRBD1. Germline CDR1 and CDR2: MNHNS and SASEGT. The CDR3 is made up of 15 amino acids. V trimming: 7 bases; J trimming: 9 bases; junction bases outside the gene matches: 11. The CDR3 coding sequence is TGTGCCAGCAATCCCGGACAGGGAGGTCGTTCACCCCTCCACTTT. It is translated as CASNPGQGGRSPLHF.

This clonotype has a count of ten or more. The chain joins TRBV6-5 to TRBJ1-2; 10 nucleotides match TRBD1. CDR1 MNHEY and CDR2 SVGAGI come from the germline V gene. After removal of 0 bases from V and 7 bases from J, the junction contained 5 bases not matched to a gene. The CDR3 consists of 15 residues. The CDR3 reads CASSYSTGGEGGYTF. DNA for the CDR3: TGTGCCAGCAGTTACTCGACAGGGGGCGAGGGTGGCTACACCTTC.

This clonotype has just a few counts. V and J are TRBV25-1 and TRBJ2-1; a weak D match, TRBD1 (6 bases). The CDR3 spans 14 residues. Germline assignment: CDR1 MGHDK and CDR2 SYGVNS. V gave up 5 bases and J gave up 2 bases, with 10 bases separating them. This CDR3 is CASSPQGTYNEQFF. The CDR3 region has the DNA TGTGCCAGCAGTCCCCAGGGGACCTACAATGAGCAGTTCTTC.

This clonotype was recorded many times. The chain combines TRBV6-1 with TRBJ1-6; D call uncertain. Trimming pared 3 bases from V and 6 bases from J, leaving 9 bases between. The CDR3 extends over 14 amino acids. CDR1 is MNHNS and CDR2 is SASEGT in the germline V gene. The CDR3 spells CASSDRKSNSPLHF. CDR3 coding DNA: TGTGCCAGCAGTGACCGGAAAAGTAATTCACCCCTCCACTTT.